This T cell receptor (beta chain) comes out of a study of Graves' ophthalmopathy and Graves' hyperthyroidism. Study overall: Hyperthyroidism counted as stable given no ophthalmopathy within 18 months of follow-up. Study-level results: Between ophthalmopathy and stable hyperthyroidism, a 13-signature model drew a separation with roughly 88% sensitivity and around 80% specificity. Most expanded clonotypes in thyroid above 0.001 frequency also showed up in blood.

V lost 0 bases, J lost 2 bases, and 10 bases lay in between. Looked up from germline, CDR1 is PRHDT and CDR2 is FYEKMQ (reference sequence). This CDR3 region has 15 residues. As the template, RNA transcripts were used to amplify TCR beta CDR3 regions. An opening RT-PCR round employed HTBI primers and preceded a second-round multiplex PCR. TCRdb itself ran the multiplex PCR reads through MiXCR, one entry per CDR3 protein. The data show about 600,000 distinct CDR3 sequences, with 39% seen just once and about 4.1% held by the top ten. This clonotype was picked up many times. Its antigen is unidentified. The receptor comes from an adult man with Graves' hyperthyroidism. The chain employs TRBV13 and TRBJ1-2; TRBD1 is a possible D gene (5 bases). The material sequenced was peripheral blood or thyroid tissue (not recorded which). Here the CDR3 reads CASSLGRGENYGYTF. The CDR3 coding sequence is TGTGCCAGCAGCTTAGGACGGGGGGAAAACTATGGCTACACCTTC.